This TCR beta chain was sequenced in a study of T cell changes during pregnancy in multiple sclerosis. This clone was found a few times. This CDR3 spans 15 amino acids. J gave up 9 bases and V 5 bases, and 12 bases lay outside the gene matches. Germline V lookup: CDR1 MNHNY, CDR2 SVGAGI (reference sequence). Libraries were prepared by immunoSEQ multiplex PCR; TCRdb keeps only in-frame clonotypes and omits some of them. The profile shows fewer than 45,000 clones, 88% of them singletons. The chain links TRBV6-6 to TRBJ1-5; 8 bases agree with TRBD1. Sequencing used CD8+ T cells from peripheral blood mononuclear cells, obtained in the third trimester of pregnancy. The sequence came from a female donor with multiple sclerosis, enrolled in a pregnancy study. The CDR3 sequence is CASSPETGAVRPQHF. The CDR3 DNA follows: TGTGCCAGCAGTCCCGAGACAGGGGCAGTTCGGCCCCAGCATTTT.